One TCR beta chain is described in this entry. This clonotype appeared a few times. The antigen this receptor binds is unknown. The record has no base qualities; no much larger clone is one base away. The data were taken from a study of T-cell reconstitution after alpha-beta-depleted transplantation in children (dated by TCRdb to 2016 to 2018). About the full investigation: Using TCR repertoire profiling, the study followed T-cell immune reconstitution in a quantitative way in children after TCRalphabeta/CD19-depleted allogeneic hematopoietic cell transplantation. The research as a whole found: The apparently early recovery of alphabetaT-cell counts about two months after transplant reportedly depended on only several hundred rapidly expanded clones that came from non-depleted graft cells. The frequencies of hyperexpanded clones fell over the following months, and after one year, T-cell counts and TCRbeta diversity were mostly attributed to newly produced T cells. The high TCRbeta diversity at day 60 in some patients was ascribed to recipient T cells and intrathymic progenitors that had survived conditioning.

This specimen's treatment or condition label, interpreted: allogeneic hematopoietic cell transplantation with graft depleted of TCRalphabeta T cells and CD19 B cells. The children who served as transplant recipients had been given grafts of TCRalphabeta/CD19-depleted allogeneic hematopoietic cells. Between the V and J ends, shortened by 6 bases and 8 bases respectively, the junction contains 14 bases. The CDR3 starts with the cysteine, ends with the phenylalanine, and has 13 residues. Here the CDR3 DNA is all that survives: 39 bases in frame from base 1. According to the germline V gene (reference sequence), CDR1 reads SEHNR and CDR2 reads FQNEAQ. To prepare the library, PCR was applied. The sequencing machine was an Illumina HiSeq 2500. Molecular barcoding was employed in the preparation of TCR libraries, with unique molecular identifiers being used to normalize TCRbeta repertoire quantification. Through fastp at Q25 and MiXCR, TCRdb rebuilt clones from the public reads, retaining in-frame beta chains. One record per CDR3 amino acid sequence lists the most common genes and DNA. This sample holds 450,000 to 600,000 distinct CDR3 sequences; about 10% were observed only once. The ten most abundant clones make up approximately 2% of the sample.

The clonotype was recovered from a child aged 2 to 10 with inherited bone marrow failure, due to receive a stem cell transplant. Recombination connected TRBV7-9 to TRBJ2-1, with the D segment identity uncertain. The sample was PBMCs, taken before TCRalphabeta/CD19-depleted stem cell transplant. The DNA sequence reads TGTGCCAGCAGTAAACCACTATTACATGAGCAGTTCTTC. Translated, this is CASSKPLLHEQFF.